Following are 19 T cell receptor beta chains from one sample sequenced in a study of early T cells in non-severe SARS-CoV-2 infection. TCRdb analysed the 5' RACE reads with MiXCR anew, one entry per CDR3 protein. The sample carries about 60,000 distinct CDR3 sequences, roughly 12% recorded once. The sequencing input was whole blood. These receptor sequences come from an adult who was a healthcare worker with PCR-confirmed SARS-CoV-2 infection or an uninfected control (not recorded which).

This clonotype was observed at least ten times. The V gene is TRBV7-2, the J gene TRBJ2-7; 7 nucleotides agree with TRBD2. The J segment lost 4 bases and the V segment lost 3 bases, leaving 6 bases of the junction unmatched. Germline values: CDR1 SGHTA, CDR2 FQGNSA. The CDR3 covers 14 residues. The DNA of the CDR3 is TGTGCCAGCAGCTTCACCCGGGGGGAGTACGAGCAGTACTTC. This translates into CASSFTRGEYEQYF.

This clonotype was counted only a few times. The chain couples TRBV12-3 or TRBV12-4 to TRBJ2-7; D is ambiguous. The V and J ends lost 0 bases and 2 bases respectively, with 8 bases between them. This CDR3 spans 14 amino acids. The CDR3 here is CASSLAGLPYEQYF. The DNA of the CDR3 is TGTGCCAGCAGTTTAGCCGGGTTACCCTACGAGCAGTACTTC.

This clonotype was seen at least ten times. The chain combines TRBV11-2 with TRBJ2-7; 9 bases agree with TRBD1. CDR1 is SGHAT, CDR2 FQNNGV, per germline. The CDR3 sequence is 15 residues long. V was pared by 4 bases and J by 0 bases, with 4 bases of the junction left unmatched. Here the CDR3 DNA reads TGTGCCAGCAGCTCTTACAGGGGGCTCTCCTACGAGCAGTACTTC. Protein: CASSSYRGLSYEQYF.

This clonotype was seen only a few times. DNA of the CDR3: TGTGCCAGCACCGAGAGCCTAGCTTTACAAGAGACCCAGTACTTC. This codes for CASTESLALQETQYF. The chain has TRBV11-2 and TRBJ2-5; D may be TRBD2 (5 bases). In germline, CDR1 is SGHAT, CDR2 FQNNGV. V was pared by 7 bases and J by 2 bases, with 17 bases between. The CDR3 length is 15 residues. Variable domain in full (rest from reference TRBV11-2 and TRBJ2-5): EAGVAQSPRYKIIEKRQSVAFWCNPISGHATLYWYQQILGQGPKLLIQFQNNGVVDDSQLPKDRFSAERLKGVDSTLKIQPAKLEDSAVYLCASTESLALQETQYFGPGTRLLVL.

Many counts were recorded for this clonotype. This chain connects TRBV7-2 to TRBJ1-2; 7 nucleotides match TRBD1. The CDR3 totals 14 residues. Germline values: CDR1 SGHTA, CDR2 FQGNSA. V dropped 1 base and J dropped 4; count of bases not matched to a gene: 3. The CDR3, as DNA: TGTGCCAGCAGCTTAGAGGGGGCTGGCTATGGCTACACCTTC. Translated, it gives CASSLEGAGYGYTF.

This clonotype was found a few times. This chain links TRBV7-9 with TRBJ2-3, with D unresolved. V lost 3 bases and J 6 bases, leaving 10 bases between the germline ends. Germline lookup yields CDR1 SEHNR and CDR2 FQNEAQ (reference sequence). CDR3 length: 13 residues. The DNA for the CDR3 is TGTGCCAGCAGCTTGAGTATTCGGGATACGCAGTATTTT. Protein sequence: CASSLSIRDTQYF.

Ten or more counts support this clonotype. The V and J genes are TRBV7-2 and TRBJ2-1; D gene ambiguous. This CDR3 contains 14 residues. Germline CDR1 is SGHTA and CDR2 is FQGNSA. V lost 4 bases, J lost 9 bases, and 16 bases lay in between. The CDR3 reads CASSSRVGSREQFF. The DNA for the CDR3 is TGTGCCAGCAGCTCAAGGGTAGGTTCCCGTGAGCAGTTCTTC.

This clonotype was seen more than once but under ten times. The genes are TRBV7-3 and TRBJ2-1; the D is unclear. Germline CDR1 is SGHTA and CDR2 is FQGTGA. V lost 0 bases and J 4 bases, leaving 10 bases between the germline ends. The CDR3 consists of 15 residues. Here the CDR3 reads CASSLTERKYNEQFF. CDR3 coding DNA: TGTGCCAGCAGCTTAACAGAGCGCAAATACAATGAGCAGTTCTTC.

This clonotype showed up just a few times. V is TRBV4-1 and J is TRBJ2-3; the D is unclear. The CDR3 is 11 residues long. V lost 3 bases to trimming and J lost 8 bases, with 6 bases between them. In germline, CDR1 is MGHRA, CDR2 YSYEKL. CDR3 in amino acids: CASSHEGTQYF. The CDR3 coding sequence is TGCGCCAGCAGCCATGAAGGTACGCAGTATTTT.

Only a few counts were recorded for this clonotype. The chain carries TRBV20-1 and TRBJ2-1, with TRBD2 identical over 8 bases. The CDR3 covers 20 residues. Per the germline V gene, CDR1 is DFQATT and CDR2 is SNEGSKA (reference sequence). V was pared by 2 bases and J by 0 bases, with 18 bases of the junction left unmatched. The DNA of the CDR3 is TGCAGTGCTAGACTTCGAGTGATCAGCGGGGGCCTAAGCTCCTACAATGAGCAGTTCTTC. Translation gives CSARLRVISGGLSSYNEQFF.

This clonotype has more than one count but fewer than ten. The CDR3 DNA follows: TGTGCCATCGGGGCGGGAGAGGTCAATGAGCAGTTCTTC. It encodes CAIGAGEVNEQFF. The chain carries TRBV10-3 and TRBJ2-1; 7 nucleotides match TRBD2. V shed 8 bases, J shed 6 bases, and the junction held 7 bases outside the gene matches. The CDR3 has 13 residues. Germline loops: CDR1 ENHRY, CDR2 SYGVKD.

This clonotype was recorded at least ten times. V usage is TRBV4-3 and J usage is TRBJ2-1; weak D call: TRBD2 (6 bases). The CDR3 has 13 residues. Trimming took 0 bases from V and 9 from J, leaving 9 bases between them. CDR1 and CDR2 from the germline V gene are LGHNA and YSLEER. The CDR3 sequence: CASSQDGGFEQFF. The CDR3 DNA is TGCGCCAGCAGCCAAGATGGGGGGTTTGAGCAGTTCTTC.

This clonotype was observed at least ten times. The chain combines TRBV20-1 with TRBJ1-4; D call uncertain. The CDR3 has 13 amino acids. The ends were cut back, 3 bases at V and 7 bases at J, with 12 bases in the middle. Germline V gene sequence: CDR1 DFQATT, CDR2 SNEGSKA (reference sequence). The CDR3 DNA reads TGCAGTGCTAGTTGGCTTGATAGTGAAAAACTGTTTTTT. It yields the protein CSASWLDSEKLFF.

This clonotype has just a few counts. The chain employs TRBV28 and TRBJ2-3; D might be TRBD1 or TRBD2, each matching 5 bases. CDR1 is MDHEN and CDR2 is SYDVKM in the germline V gene. The CDR3 consists of 11 residues. Trimming cost V 5 bases and J 10 bases, with 10 bases left between them. CDR3 DNA: TGTGCCAGCAGTGGGGCGCGGGCGCAGTATTTT. Protein: CASSGARAQYF.

This clonotype has a count of ten or more. V gene TRBV29-1 combines with J gene TRBJ1-5; TRBD1 might be the D (5 bases). V lost 6 bases, J lost 4 bases, and 19 bases lay in between. This CDR3 has 15 residues. Germline CDR1 is SQVTM and CDR2 is ANQGSEA. CDR3 protein: CSVVPTGGKNQPQHF. Here the CDR3 DNA reads TGCAGCGTAGTACCTACAGGTGGGAAAAATCAGCCCCAGCATTTT.

The chain recombines TRBV27 with TRBJ2-1, with a tentative D call TRBD2 (7 bases). This CDR3 region has 14 residues. Trimming took 6 bases from V and 3 from J, leaving 12 bases between them. Germline assignment: CDR1 MNHEY and CDR2 SMNVEV (reference sequence). CDR3: CASRGRGDYNEQFF. CDR3 nucleotides: TGTGCCAGCAGGGGGAGGGGGGACTACAATGAGCAGTTCTTC.

The rearrangement uses TRBV29-1 and TRBJ2-3, with TRBD2 identical over 7 bases. Trimming took 5 bases from V and 1 from J; bases not matched to a gene: 9. Germline V CDR1 and CDR2: SQVTM, ANQGSEA. The CDR3 totals 15 residues. The CDR3 DNA follows: TGCAGCGTTACGTCTCCGGGAGGCCGCACAGATACGCAGTATTTT. Translated, it gives CSVTSPGGRTDTQYF.

This clonotype was recorded a few times. The V call is TRBV30, the J call TRBJ1-6; D might be TRBD1 (6 bases). Trimming stripped 3 bases from V and 8 bases from J, with 8 bases between. Looked up from germline, CDR1 is GTSNPN and CDR2 is SVGIG (reference sequence). The CDR3 is 12 residues long. This CDR3 is CAWSPGDSPLHF. The CDR3 DNA sequence: TGTGCCTGGAGCCCAGGGGATTCACCCCTCCACTTT.

The chain recombines TRBV12-3 or TRBV12-4 with TRBJ2-2; D remains unclear. V was cut by 8 bases and J by 3 bases, with 7 bases left in between. The CDR3 runs 12 residues. CDR3 nucleotide sequence: TGTGCCAGCCGTCAACACACCGGGGAGCTGTTTTTT. It encodes CASRQHTGELFF.